This T cell receptor (beta chain) was captured in a study of long-term antiretroviral therapy in people with HIV. Findings of the study overall: Within the repertoire, clones expanded before ART were dominant at all time points.

The libraries were made with immunoSEQ v3.0 at survey level. Per-sample sequencing targets were roughly 35,000-55,000 T-cell genomes. Method: immunoSEQ multiplex PCR; TCRdb's copy keeps in-frame clones and lacks some. The table includes 24,000 or so clones, about 85% detected once. Samples held roughly 0.95-11 million cryopreserved PBMC before DNA extraction. The germline V and J ends were trimmed by 4 bases and 0 bases, with 9 bases remaining between them. The CDR3 loop spans 13 amino acids. Germline CDR1 and CDR2: SQVTM and ANQGSEA. Remarks on this clone: Its target is not known.

This rearrangement joins TRBV29-1 to TRBJ1-2; D uncertain. This TCR came from a woman aged 25 to 45 with HIV. The material sequenced was unsorted PBMCs, taken 1.9 years after starting antiretroviral therapy. This chain's CDR3 is CSVGSLTNYGYTF. CDR3 sequence (DNA): TGCAGCGTTGGGAGCCTAACTAACTATGGCTACACCTTC.